Following are 13 T cell receptor beta chains from one sample sequenced in a study of memory B cells and T cells in multiple sclerosis. Stimulus-free culture yielded autoproliferating CFSE-dim and non-proliferating CFSE-high T cells, each sequenced separately. Pooled replicate wells came from approximately 50 million CFSE-labeled PBMCs cultured less than eight days without stimulus. These receptors' targets are unknown. The assay was immunoSEQ multiplex PCR, and TCRdb's table has in-frame clones only and misses some. The sample contains under 50,000 clones, around 80% of which appear only once. What was sequenced was PBMCs from blood kept in culture. The source is a human donor with multiple sclerosis.

The genes are TRBV11-2 and TRBJ1-1, with a possible D match to TRBD1 (5 bases). Germline V gives CDR1 SGHAT, CDR2 FQNNGV. There are 13 residues in the CDR3. The V end was cut by 4 bases, the J end by 7 bases, with 13 bases between. The CDR3 DNA follows: TGTGCCAGCAGCTCGATCCGGGGGATTGAAGCTTTCTTT. Translation: CASSSIRGIEAFF.

This clone has just a few counts. The gene calls are TRBV18 and TRBJ1-4; D is undetermined. This CDR3 is built from 13 residues. V was trimmed by 6 bases and J by 5 bases, leaving 10 bases between them. Germline CDR1 is KGHSH and CDR2 is LQKENI. CDR3 sequence (DNA): TGTGCCAGCTCTCGTGGAACGAATGAAAAACTGTTTTTT. This gives the protein CASSRGTNEKLFF.

The chain combines TRBV27 with TRBJ2-5; a weak D match, TRBD2 (7 bases). Germline V gene lookup returns CDR1 MNHEY and CDR2 SMNVEV (reference sequence). V gave up 5 bases and J gave up 4 bases, with 17 bases separating them. This CDR3 contains 15 residues. In DNA, the CDR3 is TGTGCCAGCAGTATGGTAGGGGGGGCAGGAGAGACCCAGTACTTC. Amino acid sequence: CASSMVGGAGETQYF.

This clone was observed once. The chain has TRBV5-6 and TRBJ1-5; D ambiguous. CDR1 is SGHDT and CDR2 is YYEEEE in the germline V gene. V lost 4 bases, J lost 1 base, and 15 bases lay in between. The CDR3 sequence is 16 residues long. Here the CDR3 DNA reads TGTGCCAGCAGCCTCATGGTCCTGGGAAGCAATCAGCCCCAGCATTTT. Translated: CASSLMVLGSNQPQHF.

V usage is TRBV27 and J usage is TRBJ1-4; D is unclear. This CDR3 is built from 16 residues. Trimming left V 3 bases short and J 7 bases short, with 18 bases between. The germline CDR1 and CDR2 sequences are MNHEY and SMNVEV (reference sequence). The CDR3 coding sequence is TGTGCCAGCAGTTTGCTACGACCGCGGGTCGGTGAAAAACTGTTTTTT. Translated: CASSLLRPRVGEKLFF.

The chain recombines TRBV4-3 with TRBJ2-7; D possibly corresponds to TRBD2 (6 bases). The CDR3 extends over 14 amino acids. The V end was cut by 2 bases, the J end by 1 base, with 9 bases between. Germline V gene lookup returns CDR1 LGHNA and CDR2 YSLEER. This CDR3 reads CASSQHGTSYEQYF. CDR3 DNA sequence: TGCGCCAGCAGCCAACACGGGACTTCCTACGAGCAGTACTTC.

The chain is built from TRBV9 and TRBJ2-3; tentative D call: TRBD2 (5 bases). Trimming left V 4 bases short and J 6 bases short, with 18 bases between. CDR3 length: 15 residues. CDR1 SGDLS and CDR2 YYNGEE come from the germline V gene. The CDR3 coding sequence is TGTGCCAGCAGCACCCTAGGTACTAGTCGCGATACGCAGTATTTT. Amino acids: CASSTLGTSRDTQYF. The full variable domain, its missing parts supplied by reference TRBV9 and TRBJ2-3, is DSGVTQTPKHLITATGQRVTLRCSPRSGDLSVYWYQQSLDQGLQFLIQYYNGEERAKGNILERFSAQQFPDLHSELNLSSLELGDSALYFCASSTLGTSRDTQYFGPGTRLTVL.

The chain links TRBV6-5 to TRBJ2-1; the match to TRBD2 covers 11 bases. The V gene's germline CDR1 is MNHEY and CDR2 SVGAGI. This CDR3 is built from 16 residues. J gave up 5 bases and V 2 bases, and 5 bases lay outside the gene matches. CDR3: CASSYPRLAGHNEQFF. The CDR3 nucleotides are TGTGCCAGCAGTTACCCTCGACTAGCGGGGCACAATGAGCAGTTCTTC.

This chain links TRBV7-9 with TRBJ1-3; D perhaps matches TRBD1 (6 bases). In germline, CDR1 is SEHNR, CDR2 FQNEAQ (reference sequence). The CDR3 covers 15 residues. Between the trimmed V and J ends, which lost 1 base and 11 bases, there was a span of 18 bases. The CDR3 coding sequence is TGTGCCAGCAGCTTAGGTTCGGTCACAGGGTGGTCCATATATTTT. This gives the protein CASSLGSVTGWSIYF.

The chain has TRBV7-9 and TRBJ2-1; 7 bases are a match to TRBD2. Germline V gives CDR1 SEHNR, CDR2 FQNEAQ (reference sequence). The CDR3 is made up of 13 amino acids. Unmatched junction bases numbered 2, after V lost 1 base and J lost 8 bases. The DNA of the CDR3 is TGTGCCAGCAGCTTAGGAGGGAGGGATGAGCAGTTCTTC. This codes for CASSLGGRDEQFF.

The chain links TRBV16 to TRBJ2-4, with no clear D. V was shortened by 1 base and J by 4 bases, with 8 bases between the two germline ends. The germline V gene encodes CDR1 KGHSY and CDR2 FQNENV. CDR3 length: 14 amino acids. The CDR3 is CASSQLGAKNIQYF. The CDR3 DNA follows: TGTGCCAGCAGCCAATTGGGCGCGAAAAACATTCAGTACTTC.

V usage is TRBV11-2 and J usage is TRBJ1-1; TRBD1 might be the D (5 bases). The germline CDR1 and CDR2 sequences are SGHAT and FQNNGV. The ends were cut back, 5 bases at V and 5 bases at J, with 18 bases in the middle. The CDR3 spans 15 residues. The CDR3 sequence: CASSERTTGPTEAFF. As DNA, the CDR3 is TGTGCCAGCAGCGAGAGGACAACAGGCCCTACTGAAGCTTTCTTT.

The V call is TRBV4-3, the J call TRBJ2-1; no reliable D call. The germline CDR1 and CDR2 sequences are LGHNA and YSLEER. CDR3 length: 13 amino acids. V lost 0 bases and J 13 bases, leaving 13 bases between the germline ends. CDR3 sequence (DNA): TGCGCCAGCAGCCAAGAGTCGGGCGTCGCCCAGTTCTTC. Its translation is CASSQESGVAQFF.